These 22 T cell receptor beta chains were sequenced from one sample in a study of blood T cell repertoires in COVID-19. Generated by immunoSEQ multiplex PCR, the TCRdb table keeps only in-frame clones and is missing some. In the table there are around 290,000 clones, about 89% of which are singletons. The sequenced sample was PBMCs or T cells enriched from blood (not recorded which). These receptors all stem from a young woman who had recovered from COVID-19.

The chain couples TRBV7-3 to TRBJ2-1, with TRBD1 identical over 7 bases. CDR1 is SGHTA and CDR2 is FQGTGA in the germline V gene. Germline trimming cut 3 bases from V and 4 bases from J; bases unmatched to any gene: 3. The CDR3 runs 14 residues. CDR3 in DNA: TGTGCCAGCAGCTTCCCGGGACAGTACAATGAGCAGTTCTTC. Protein: CASSFPGQYNEQFF.

This sequence joins TRBV5-1 and TRBJ1-1; 8 nucleotides line up with TRBD1. Germline assignment: CDR1 SGHRS and CDR2 YFSETQ. Trimming removed 4 bases from V and 0 bases from J; junction bases left unmatched: 8. The CDR3 runs 16 residues. Written as DNA, the CDR3 is TGCGCCAGCAGCCAGAAAAGGACAGGGATGAACACTGAAGCTTTCTTT. This translates into CASSQKRTGMNTEAFF.

This chain uses TRBV30 with TRBJ2-3; 8 nucleotides match TRBD2. CDR3 size: 15 residues. The ends lost 0 bases at V and 8 bases at J; junction bases unmatched: 10. From germline, CDR1 is GTSNPN and CDR2 SVGIG (reference sequence). The CDR3 region has the DNA TGTGCCTGGAGTGTACTTAGCGGGGCCCCCACTACGCAGTATTTT. It yields the protein CAWSVLSGAPTTQYF.

V is TRBV11-1 and J is TRBJ2-3; 10 bases fit TRBD2. CDR3 length: 15 amino acids. V gave up 4 bases and J gave up 3 bases; unmatched junction bases: 4. In germline, CDR1 is SGHAT, CDR2 FQDESV (reference sequence). The CDR3 sequence: CASSSRLAGTDTQYF. The CDR3 region has the DNA TGTGCCAGCAGCTCACGACTAGCGGGTACAGATACGCAGTATTTT.

The V call is TRBV7-9, the J call TRBJ2-2, with TRBD1 matching 9 bases. Germline V CDR1 and CDR2: SEHNR, FQNEAQ (reference sequence). V was clipped by 1 base and J by 4 bases; unmatched bases: 10. The length of the CDR3 is 18 residues. CDR3 in amino acids: CASSLGFGGTGPTGELFF. CDR3 nucleotide sequence: TGTGCCAGCAGCTTAGGTTTCGGCGGGACAGGGCCCACCGGGGAGCTGTTTTTT.

The chain recombines TRBV28 with TRBJ1-2, with D unresolved. Germline loops: CDR1 MDHEN, CDR2 SYDVKM. The germline V and J ends were trimmed by 0 bases and 7 bases, with 18 bases remaining between them. The CDR3 consists of 16 residues. The CDR3 region has the DNA TGTGCCAGCAGTTTATGGGGTTACAATGAGGTCAGTGGCTACACCTTC. Protein sequence: CASSLWGYNEVSGYTF.

This chain links TRBV30 with TRBJ1-5; maybe TRBD1 (5 bases). This CDR3 contains 14 residues. The V end was cut by 0 bases, the J end by 6 bases, with 12 bases between. Per germline, CDR1 GTSNPN and CDR2 SVGIG (reference sequence). CDR3 sequence: CAWSVKGSGQPQHF. In DNA, the CDR3 is TGTGCCTGGAGTGTAAAGGGGTCGGGTCAGCCCCAGCATTTT.

The rearrangement uses TRBV2 and TRBJ1-2, with a tentative D call TRBD1 (5 bases). Trimming removed 10 bases at V and 2 bases at J, with 11 bases between. CDR1 SNHLY and CDR2 FYNNEI come from the germline V gene. The CDR3 has 12 residues. CDR3 sequence: CAKMDTNYGYTF. CDR3 coding DNA: TGTGCCAAGATGGACACGAACTATGGCTACACCTTC.

This chain uses TRBV2 with TRBJ1-2; D is perhaps TRBD1 (6 bases). Germline assignment: CDR1 SNHLY and CDR2 FYNNEI. V was trimmed by 4 bases and J by 0 bases, leaving 12 bases between them. The CDR3 loop spans 15 amino acids. CDR3: CASSAGQLANYGYTF. The DNA for the CDR3 is TGTGCCAGCAGTGCGGGACAACTCGCTAACTATGGCTACACCTTC.

V gene TRBV5-1 combines with J gene TRBJ2-7; 8 positions agree with TRBD1. Losses at the gene ends were 0 bases for V and 3 bases for J; bases not matched to a gene: 5. From germline, CDR1 is SGHRS and CDR2 YFSETQ. The CDR3 is made up of 15 amino acids. CDR3 region: CASSLEPGQDYEQYF. The CDR3 DNA is TGCGCCAGCAGCTTGGAACCGGGACAGGACTACGAGCAGTACTTC. Filled out from reference TRBV5-1 and TRBJ2-7, the complete variable domain reads KAGVTQTPRYLIKTRGQQVTLSCSPISGHRSVSWYQQTPGQGLQFLFEYFSETQRNKGNFPGRFSGRQFSNSRSEMNVSTLELGDSALYLCASSLEPGQDYEQYFGPGTRLTVT.

Only a few counts were recorded for this clone. The V gene is TRBV5-6, the J gene TRBJ1-1; a possible D gene is TRBD1 (6 bases). The germline V gene has CDR1 SGHDT and CDR2 YYEEEE. V was trimmed by 0 bases and J by 11 bases, leaving 11 bases between them. This CDR3 comprises 12 residues. The CDR3 region has the DNA TGTGCCAGCAGCTTGGGGGCAGGGGATGCTTTCTTT. This encodes CASSLGAGDAFF.

This clone is a singleton in its sample. The chain is built from TRBV6-6 and TRBJ1-4; TRBD1 might be the D (6 bases). The CDR3 has 15 residues. Trimming took 4 bases from V and 2 from J, leaving 11 bases between them. Germline assignment: CDR1 MNHNY and CDR2 SVGAGI (reference sequence). The CDR3, as DNA: TGTGCCAGCAGTTTACAGGGTAGGACTAATGAAAAACTGTTTTTT. This codes for CASSLQGRTNEKLFF.

The V call is TRBV11-3, the J call TRBJ1-2; 7 bases are shared with TRBD1. V trimming: 1 base; J trimming: 2 bases; junction bases outside the gene matches: 7. Germline V lookup: CDR1 SGHNT, CDR2 YENEEA. This CDR3 comprises 16 residues. The CDR3 coding sequence is TGTGCCAGCAGCTTAGGGGCTACAGGGGTAAACTATGGCTACACCTTC. Amino acids: CASSLGATGVNYGYTF. Based on the CDR3 plus reference TRBV11-3 and TRBJ1-2, the full variable domain is EAGVVQSPRYKIIEKKQPVAFWCNPISGHNTLYWYLQNLGQGPELLIRYENEEAVDDSQLPKDRFSAERLKGVDSTLKIQPAELGDSAVYLCASSLGATGVNYGYTFGSGTRLTVV.

The chain carries TRBV9 and TRBJ1-2; D possibly corresponds to TRBD1 (6 bases). The CDR3 consists of 15 residues. Trimming took 4 bases from V and 6 from J, leaving 19 bases between them. CDR1 is SGDLS and CDR2 is YYNGEE in the germline V gene. The CDR3 DNA is TGTGCCAGCAGCCCCCGACAGGCTTCCTCGAATGGCTACACCTTC. Translated, it gives CASSPRQASSNGYTF.

The chain carries TRBV7-9 and TRBJ2-2, with D tentatively TRBD2 (5 bases). The ends were cut back, 0 bases at V and 3 bases at J, with 5 bases in the middle. CDR1 is SEHNR, CDR2 FQNEAQ, per germline (reference sequence). This CDR3 region has 14 residues. CDR3 sequence: CASSLAGDTGELFF. DNA for the CDR3: TGTGCCAGCAGCTTAGCCGGGGACACCGGGGAGCTGTTTTTT.

This clone was seen once. The chain combines TRBV4-1 with TRBJ1-1, with D possibly being TRBD1 (6 bases). V lost 2 bases and J lost 3, with 13 bases in between. The germline gives CDR1 MGHRA, CDR2 YSYEKL. This CDR3 has 15 amino acids. CDR3 amino acids: CASSQIAGVDTEAFF. DNA of the CDR3: TGCGCCAGCAGCCAAATCGCAGGGGTCGACACTGAAGCTTTCTTT.

V usage is TRBV18 and J usage is TRBJ1-2; tentatively, D is TRBD1 (5 bases). CDR3 length: 14 residues. Deletions cut 3 bases from V and 4 bases from J, with 12 bases between. Germline assignment: CDR1 KGHSH and CDR2 LQKENI. CDR3 DNA: TGTGCCAGCTCACCCCAAGCGGGGGTCTATGGCTACACCTTC. This sequence encodes CASSPQAGVYGYTF.

V and J are TRBV19 and TRBJ1-5; TRBD1 agrees at 8 bases. J lost 7 bases, V lost 5 bases, and 7 bases had no gene match. Per the germline V gene, CDR1 is LNHDA and CDR2 is SQIVND (reference sequence). The CDR3 has 14 amino acids. Here the CDR3 reads CASSSQGGGQPQHF. CDR3 coding DNA: TGTGCCAGTAGTTCACAGGGGGGAGGCCAGCCCCAGCATTTT.

The CDR3 coding sequence is TGTGCCAGCAGCCATGAGGAAGACCAAGAGACCCAGTACTTC. Protein product: CASSHEEDQETQYF. V and J are TRBV14 and TRBJ2-5, with D unclear. This CDR3 has 14 amino acids. Deletions cut 3 bases from V and 0 bases from J, with 8 bases between. The germline V gene encodes CDR1 SGHDN and CDR2 FVKESK.

J is TRBJ1-1 and V is TRBV11-2; 8 bases map to TRBD1. This CDR3 contains 15 residues. Per the germline V gene, CDR1 is SGHAT and CDR2 is FQNNGV. The trim removed 3 bases at V and 4 bases at J, leaving 7 bases unmatched. CDR3 bases: TGTGCCAGCAGCTTCCGCACAGGGGGAGGCACTGAAGCTTTCTTT. Protein: CASSFRTGGGTEAFF.

The chain is built from TRBV2 and TRBJ1-5, with D maybe TRBD1 (5 bases). CDR1 and CDR2 from the germline V gene are SNHLY and FYNNEI. V was pared by 5 bases and J by 7 bases, with 24 bases between. The CDR3 loop spans 17 amino acids. The CDR3 bases are TGTGCCAGCAGTCTGATTCGGACACTAACCCACCGGCAGCCCCAGCATTTT. The encoded protein is CASSLIRTLTHRQPQHF.

The chain recombines TRBV6-5 with TRBJ1-1; D gene unclear. V was pared by 11 bases and J by 4 bases, with 14 bases between. The CDR3 length is 12 residues. Germline values: CDR1 MNHEY, CDR2 SVGAGI. The CDR3 sequence is CAAGLFGTEAFF. In nucleotides, the CDR3 is TGTGCCGCCGGTTTGTTCGGCACTGAAGCTTTCTTT.